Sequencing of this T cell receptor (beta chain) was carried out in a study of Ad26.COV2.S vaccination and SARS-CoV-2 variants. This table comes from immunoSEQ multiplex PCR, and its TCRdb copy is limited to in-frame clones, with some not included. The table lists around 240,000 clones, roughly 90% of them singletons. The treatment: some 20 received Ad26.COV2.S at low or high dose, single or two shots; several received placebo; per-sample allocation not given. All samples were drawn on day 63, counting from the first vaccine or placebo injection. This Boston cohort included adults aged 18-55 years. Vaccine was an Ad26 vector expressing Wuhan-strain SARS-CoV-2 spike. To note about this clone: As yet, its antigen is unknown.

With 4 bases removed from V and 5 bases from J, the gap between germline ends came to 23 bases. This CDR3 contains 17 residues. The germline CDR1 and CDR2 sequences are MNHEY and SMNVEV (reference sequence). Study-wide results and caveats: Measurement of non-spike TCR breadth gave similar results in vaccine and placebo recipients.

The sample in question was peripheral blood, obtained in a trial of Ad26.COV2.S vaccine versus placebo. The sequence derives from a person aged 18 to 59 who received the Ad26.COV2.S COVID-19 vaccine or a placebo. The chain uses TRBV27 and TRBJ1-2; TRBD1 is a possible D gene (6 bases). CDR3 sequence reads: CASSSIGSQGSGYGYTF. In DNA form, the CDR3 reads TGTGCCAGCAGTTCTATAGGGTCACAGGGTTCGGGGTATGGCTACACCTTC.